This T cell receptor (beta chain) came from a study of blood T cell repertoires in COVID-19. Study at large: From the United States, Italy and Spain came samples of acute and convalescent COVID-19. Sources were T cells, B-cell-depleted T cells, or PBMCs; the material itself was cDNA or gDNA.

The CDR3 totals 14 residues. V shed 0 bases and J shed 6 bases, with 9 bases lying between them. Germline CDR1 MNHEY, CDR2 SVGAGI. In the authors' methods: Nucleated cell number was recorded as an estimate derived from reference gene primer amplification. Method: immunoSEQ multiplex PCR; TCRdb's copy keeps in-frame clones and lacks some. D and trimming were read from the DNA, whereas the V and J calls and clone size are those reported in that table. The table has roughly 55,000 clones, 60% to 85% seen once. This clonotype originated in a human donor with active or convalescent COVID-19. The donor label of this sample is uncertain. The gene calls are TRBV6-5 and TRBJ1-5; D is uncertain. Sequencing input: peripheral blood. CDR3 in DNA: TGTGCCAGCAGTTACTCGGAGGGTAGTCAGCCCCAGCATTTT. Amino acid sequence: CASSYSEGSQPQHF.